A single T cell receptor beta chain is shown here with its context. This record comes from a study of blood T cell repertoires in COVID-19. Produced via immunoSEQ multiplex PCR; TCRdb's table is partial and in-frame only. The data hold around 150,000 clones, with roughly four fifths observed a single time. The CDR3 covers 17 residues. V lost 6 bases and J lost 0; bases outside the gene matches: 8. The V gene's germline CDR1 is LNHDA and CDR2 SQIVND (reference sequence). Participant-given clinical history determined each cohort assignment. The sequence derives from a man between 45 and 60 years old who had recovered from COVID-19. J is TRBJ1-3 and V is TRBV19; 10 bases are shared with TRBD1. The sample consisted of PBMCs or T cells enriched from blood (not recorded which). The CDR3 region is CASSPTGTGASGNTIYF. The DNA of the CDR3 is TGTGCCAGTAGCCCGACCGGGACAGGGGCCTCTGGAAACACCATATATTTT.